These 14 T cell receptor beta chains originate from one sample sequenced in a study of beta chain features in type 1 diabetes. Study conclusions and caveats: Within each of all four CD4+ subsets, Type 1 diabetes patients had TCRB CDR3s that were moderately but significantly shorter.

Expressed TCRB transcripts were sequenced, since all the RNA that had been isolated was reverse transcribed. Method: immunoSEQ multiplex PCR; TCRdb's copy keeps in-frame clones and lacks some. The data contain hundreds of thousands of clones, under 15% of them singletons. What these receptors recognize is not known. Source material: naive CD4+ T cells from blood. The receptors stem from a man in his late teens or twenties with type 1 diabetes.

This sequence joins TRBV28 and TRBJ1-6, with D uncertain. The germline gives CDR1 MDHEN, CDR2 SYDVKM. V shed 3 bases and J shed 0 bases, with 15 bases lying between them. The CDR3 runs to 18 residues. CDR3 protein: CASSFPAPASSYNSPLHF. The CDR3 coding sequence is TGTGCCAGCAGTTTCCCCGCACCGGCAAGCTCCTATAATTCACCCCTCCACTTT.

The chain uses TRBV14 and TRBJ1-2; maybe TRBD1 (5 bases). The CDR3 runs to 14 residues. V was pared by 0 bases and J by 8 bases, with 13 bases between. Germline assignment: CDR1 SGHDN and CDR2 FVKESK. CDR3 DNA: TGTGCCAGCAGCCAAGATTGGGCAGGGAGGGGCTACACCTTC. Protein: CASSQDWAGRGYTF.

The CDR3 reads CSANRGEAFF. The CDR3 coding sequence is TGCAGTGCTAACAGGGGTGAAGCTTTCTTT. This rearrangement joins TRBV20-1 to TRBJ1-1, with 7 positions matching TRBD1. V lost 4 bases, J lost 7 bases, and 0 bases stayed unmatched. Germline V gene lookup returns CDR1 DFQATT and CDR2 SNEGSKA (reference sequence). The CDR3 loop spans 10 amino acids.

J is TRBJ2-7 and V is TRBV11-3; D unclear. V dropped 2 bases and J dropped 8 bases, with 10 bases sitting between them. The CDR3 runs to 12 residues. The germline V gene encodes CDR1 SGHNT and CDR2 YENEEA. CDR3 sequence: CASSLSPSKQYF. The CDR3 DNA reads TGTGCCAGCAGCTTATCTCCATCGAAGCAGTACTTC.

The chain carries TRBV4-1 and TRBJ1-6; 7 bases fit TRBD1. CDR1 and CDR2 from the germline V gene are MGHRA and YSYEKL. V was clipped by 0 bases and J by 10 bases; unmatched bases: 3. The CDR3 has 14 residues. The DNA of the CDR3 is TGCGCCAGCAGCCAAGAAACAGGGGAATCACCCCTCCACTTT. Protein: CASSQETGESPLHF.

The V gene is TRBV2, the J gene TRBJ1-4, with 7 bases that match TRBD1. CDR1 SNHLY and CDR2 FYNNEI come from the germline V gene. Unmatched junction bases numbered 0, after V lost 6 bases and J lost 8 bases. The CDR3 loop spans 11 amino acids. Written as DNA, the CDR3 is TGTGCCAGCAGGACAGGGGAAAAACTGTTTTTT. This sequence encodes CASRTGEKLFF.

This chain uses TRBV28 with TRBJ2-1; D possibly corresponds to TRBD1 (6 bases). The CDR3 runs to 13 residues. Per germline, CDR1 MDHEN and CDR2 SYDVKM. The V end lost 10 bases, the J end lost 0 bases, and 10 bases lay between the germline ends. The CDR3 loop reads CATGQSSYNEQFF. The CDR3 nucleotides read TGTGCCACCGGACAGAGCTCCTACAATGAGCAGTTCTTC. The variable domain in full, completed from reference TRBV28 and TRBJ2-1, reads DVKVTQSSRYLVKRTGEKVFLECVQDMDHENMFWYRQDPGLGLRLIYFSYDVKMKEKGDIPEGYSVSREKKERFSLILESASTNQTSMYLCATGQSSYNEQFFGPGTRLTVL.

This clone was seen only a few times. This chain connects TRBV6-5 to TRBJ1-6, with 8 bases identical to TRBD1. In germline, CDR1 is MNHEY, CDR2 SVGAGI. With V trimmed by 7 bases and J by 13 bases, 15 bases remained unmatched. The CDR3 runs to 15 residues. In DNA, the CDR3 is TGTGCCAGCACCATACAGGGGGACTCAAGGATCCCCCTCCACTTT. This translates into CASTIQGDSRIPLHF.

The J gene is TRBJ2-1, the V gene TRBV30; 10 nucleotides line up with TRBD1. V was clipped by 3 bases and J by 13 bases; unmatched bases: 9. The CDR3 is 13 amino acids. Per the germline V gene, CDR1 is GTSNPN and CDR2 is SVGIG (reference sequence). CDR3 residues: CAWRRQGAIIQFF. CDR3 coding DNA: TGTGCCTGGAGAAGACAGGGGGCTATAATCCAGTTCTTC.

The V gene is TRBV5-1, the J gene TRBJ2-2; TRBD1 aligns across 8 bases. The ends lost 4 bases at V and 4 bases at J; junction bases unmatched: 3. CDR1 and CDR2 (germline): SGHRS, YFSETQ. The CDR3 contains 14 residues. The CDR3 spells CASSGGQVTGELFF. Written as DNA, the CDR3 is TGCGCCAGCAGCGGGGGACAGGTCACCGGGGAGCTGTTTTTT. The full variable domain, completed using reference TRBV5-1 and TRBJ2-2, is KAGVTQTPRYLIKTRGQQVTLSCSPISGHRSVSWYQQTPGQGLQFLFEYFSETQRNKGNFPGRFSGRQFSNSRSEMNVSTLELGDSALYLCASSGGQVTGELFFGEGSRLTVL.

This clone was counted between two and nine times. The chain carries TRBV30 and TRBJ1-3; D is undetermined. This CDR3 spans 14 amino acids. The V end lost 1 base, the J end lost 0 bases, and 7 bases lay between the germline ends. Germline V CDR1 and CDR2: GTSNPN, SVGIG (reference sequence). CDR3 in amino acids: CAWSEGLSGNTIYF. The CDR3 DNA follows: TGTGCCTGGAGTGAGGGCCTCTCTGGAAACACCATATATTTT.

V is TRBV4-2 and J is TRBJ1-1, with 8 bases aligning to TRBD1. CDR1 is LGHNA, CDR2 YNFKEQ, per germline. This CDR3 spans 15 amino acids. V dropped 7 bases and J dropped 3; count of bases not matched to a gene: 10. The CDR3 here is CASNQDRDVDTEAFF. The CDR3 DNA follows: TGTGCCAGCAACCAGGACAGGGACGTGGACACTGAAGCTTTCTTT.

The chain recombines TRBV5-6 with TRBJ1-1; D is undetermined. V lost 2 bases, J lost 4 bases, and 6 bases lay in between. In germline, CDR1 is SGHDT, CDR2 YYEEEE. The CDR3 consists of 12 residues. The DNA for the CDR3 is TGTGCCAGCAGCTTATCAATCACTGAAGCTTTCTTT. Translating it yields CASSLSITEAFF.

This sequence joins TRBV9 and TRBJ2-2; D gene unclear. The CDR3 spans 14 residues. Germline-derived CDR1 and CDR2 are SGDLS and YYNGEE. The V end was cut by 4 bases, the J end by 4 bases, with 11 bases between. The CDR3 here is CASSTLGGTGELFF. For the CDR3, the DNA is TGTGCCAGCAGCACCCTCGGCGGCACCGGGGAGCTGTTTTTT.